These T cell receptor beta chains were read from a single sample in a study of blood T cells in healthy people across ages. TCRdb re-called the 5' RACE reads through MiXCR, storing one row per CDR3 protein. The sample holds about 780,000 distinct CDR3 sequences, roughly 26% seen once. These data were also filed under a second study, of T cells of mothers and their children.

The material sequenced was blood. The receptors were gathered from a boy between 10 and 17 years old in good health. CDR3s include the opening cysteine and the closing phenylalanine or tryptophan. Each record gives: J gene, clone size, D gene, V gene, CDR3 DNA, CDR3 protein. A D gene is named only where the DNA matches it firmly. Clone size is stated in some rows and not others, as once, few, many or a class when expanded.

J: TRBJ2-5
size: many
D: TRBD2
V: TRBV5-1
DNA: TGCGCCAGCAGCTTTGCGGGGGGACAAGAGACCCAGTACTTC
CDR3: CASSFAGGQETQYF

J: TRBJ1-6
size: few
D: TRBD1
V: TRBV27
DNA: TGTGCCAGCAGTTTACGCCTAGGGACAGCCTTCCCGAATTCACCCCTCCACTTT
CDR3: CASSLRLGTAFPNSPLHF

J: TRBJ2-5
size: once
D: .
V: TRBV5-1
DNA: TGCGCCAGCAGCACTGAGGGGGGGATCCAAGAGACCCAGTACTTC
CDR3: CASSTEGGIQETQYF

J: TRBJ1-1
size: few
D: .
V: TRBV2
DNA: TGTGCCAGCACCGTGACCACTGAAGCTTTCTTT
CDR3: CASTVTTEAFF

J: TRBJ2-1
size: few
D: TRBD1
V: TRBV10-3
DNA: TGTGCCATCAGTGGGGCGGACAGGGAAACCTACAATGAGCAGTTCTTC
CDR3: CAISGADRETYNEQFF

J: TRBJ2-5
size: .
D: TRBD1
V: TRBV6-6
DNA: TGTGCCAGCAGTTACGACAGGGTTAATGAAGAGTACTTC
CDR3: CASSYDRVNEEYF

J: TRBJ2-4
size: many
D: .
V: TRBV7-9
DNA: TGTGCCAGCAGCCGGAGGGGACGGACGAACATTCAGTACTTC
CDR3: CASSRRGRTNIQYF

J: TRBJ2-7
size: few
D: .
V: TRBV12-3/TRBV12-4
DNA: TGTGCCAGCTCAACTGGCACTAGCTCCTACGAGCAGTACTTC
CDR3: CASSTGTSSYEQYF

J: TRBJ1-3
size: .
D: .
V: TRBV5-1
DNA: TGCGCCAGCAGCCCTAGTCCTGGAAACACCATATATTTT
CDR3: CASSPSPGNTIYF

J: TRBJ2-3
size: .
D: TRBD2
V: TRBV28
DNA: TGTGCCAGCAGCCCCGCGGGGGGGTGGACAGTTGATACGCAGTATTTT
CDR3: CASSPAGGWTVDTQYF

J: TRBJ2-1
size: .
D: TRBD2
V: TRBV11-1
DNA: TGTGCCAGCAGCCCCGGACTAGCGGGGGGCCTTCGGGTGCCCTACAATGAGCAGTTCTTC
CDR3: CASSPGLAGGLRVPYNEQFF

J: TRBJ2-1
size: .
D: .
V: TRBV12-3/TRBV12-4
DNA: TGTGCCAGCAGCCCGCACTTGATAGGAAATGAGCAGTTCTTC
CDR3: CASSPHLIGNEQFF

J: TRBJ1-1
size: few
D: .
V: TRBV7-9
DNA: TGTGCCAGCAGCTTGAGAGACAGCGGGAACACTGAAGCTTTCTTT
CDR3: CASSLRDSGNTEAFF

J: TRBJ1-6
size: .
D: .
V: TRBV5-1
DNA: TGCGCCAGCAGCCCAAGGGAGAGCAATTCACCCCTCCACTTT
CDR3: CASSPRESNSPLHF

J: TRBJ1-2
size: many
D: .
V: TRBV12-3/TRBV12-4
DNA: TGTGCCAGCAGTTTAGGGAGCGATGGCTACACCTTC
CDR3: CASSLGSDGYTF

J: TRBJ2-5
size: few
D: TRBD2
V: TRBV2
DNA: TGTGCCAGCAGTGTTAGCGGGGGGGCCCAGGAGACCCAGTACTTC
CDR3: CASSVSGGAQETQYF

J: TRBJ2-1
size: many
D: TRBD2
V: TRBV5-5
DNA: TGTGCCAGCAGCTTTTGGACTAGCGGGGGCAATGAGCAGTTCTTC
CDR3: CASSFWTSGGNEQFF

J: TRBJ2-5
size: .
D: .
V: TRBV6-5
DNA: TGTGCCAGCAGTTACGGCGGGGCGTACCAAGAGACCCAGTACTTC
CDR3: CASSYGGAYQETQYF

J: TRBJ2-7
size: few
D: .
V: TRBV6-1
DNA: TGTGCCAGCAGTGAATACGGGGGGCTCCGAAACTACGAGCAGTACTTC
CDR3: CASSEYGGLRNYEQYF

J: TRBJ2-1
size: .
D: TRBD2
V: TRBV28
DNA: TGTGCCAGCAGAGCGCGGGGGGTACCCTACAATGAGCAGTTCTTC
CDR3: CASRARGVPYNEQFF

J: TRBJ1-1
size: .
D: .
V: TRBV7-6
DNA: TGTGCCAGCATCCCGGGGGGGTCCATGAACACTGAAGCTTTCTTT
CDR3: CASIPGGSMNTEAFF

J: TRBJ2-2
size: .
D: .
V: TRBV15
DNA: TGTGCCACCAGCACCCCAAACGGAGGCAGGGGGAACACCGGGGAGCTGTTTTTT
CDR3: CATSTPNGGRGNTGELFF

J: TRBJ1-1
size: few
D: .
V: TRBV11-2
DNA: TGTGCCAGCAGCTTAGGAGGAGGGGTTGGGTATCTGGGGGTGAACACTGAAGCTTTCTTT
CDR3: CASSLGGGVGYLGVNTEAFF

J: TRBJ1-1
size: .
D: .
V: TRBV29-1
DNA: TGCAGCGTTGAGGACCGGGAGAACACTGAAGCTTTCTTT
CDR3: CSVEDRENTEAFF

J: TRBJ2-1
size: many
D: .
V: TRBV5-1
DNA: TGCGCCAGCAGCTTACAGGGTGATGAGCAGTTCTTC
CDR3: CASSLQGDEQFF

J: TRBJ1-4
size: .
D: .
V: TRBV5-1
DNA: TGCGCCAGCAGCTTGGATGGGTCGACTAATGAAAAACTGTTTTTT
CDR3: CASSLDGSTNEKLFF

J: TRBJ2-7
size: .
D: .
V: TRBV20-1
DNA: TGCAGTGCTGAGCAAGGACAGACATACGAGCAGTACTTC
CDR3: CSAEQGQTYEQYF

J: TRBJ2-7
size: .
D: .
V: TRBV10-2
DNA: TGCGCCAGCAGTGTTCCGGGATCCACTATCGAGCAGTACTTC
CDR3: CASSVPGSTIEQYF

J: TRBJ2-5
size: few
D: TRBD2
V: TRBV5-1
DNA: TGCGCCAGCAGCTCCATAGCGGGGCAAGAGACCCAGTACTTC
CDR3: CASSSIAGQETQYF

J: TRBJ2-5
size: many
D: .
V: TRBV9
DNA: TGTGCCAGCAGCGTAGGAGGGGGCCAAGAGACCCAGTACTTC
CDR3: CASSVGGGQETQYF

J: TRBJ2-1
size: .
D: .
V: TRBV28
DNA: TGTGCCAGCAGCTTACCTCCCAGGGTCGGTGGTAGCAATGAGCAGTTCTTC
CDR3: CASSLPPRVGGSNEQFF

J: TRBJ2-3
size: .
D: TRBD2
V: TRBV5-6
DNA: TGTGCCAGCAGCTTTGATCTAGCGGCAGATACGCAGTATTTT
CDR3: CASSFDLAADTQYF

J: TRBJ2-1
size: .
D: TRBD2
V: TRBV7-3
DNA: TGTGCCAGCAGCTTAGGGACTAGCGAGTACAATGAGCAGTTCTTC
CDR3: CASSLGTSEYNEQFF

J: TRBJ2-1
size: .
D: .
V: TRBV20-1
DNA: TGCAGCGCCCGGACTATGAATGAGCAGTTCTTC
CDR3: CSARTMNEQFF

J: TRBJ2-1
size: few
D: .
V: TRBV10-2
DNA: TGCGCCAGCAGAACCGGCGGGGTCGGGGATGAGCAGTTCTTC
CDR3: CASRTGGVGDEQFF

J: TRBJ1-4
size: .
D: .
V: TRBV3-1
DNA: TGTGCCAGCGCCCGAGATAATGAAAAACTGTTTTTT
CDR3: CASARDNEKLFF

J: TRBJ2-1
size: .
D: TRBD2
V: TRBV15
DNA: TGTGCCGCCAGCCGGGGACTAGCGGGGGGATCCTACAATGAGCAGTTCTTC
CDR3: CAASRGLAGGSYNEQFF

J: TRBJ1-1
size: few
D: .
V: TRBV20-1
DNA: TGCAGTGCTAGAGCCGCGGCGGGGAGGACTGAAGCTTTCTTT
CDR3: CSARAAAGRTEAFF

J: TRBJ2-1
size: .
D: .
V: TRBV21-1
DNA: TGTGCCAGCAGCAAACACCTTCACAATGAGCAGTTCTTC
CDR3: CASSKHLHNEQFF

J: TRBJ2-2
size: few
D: .
V: TRBV4-1
DNA: TGCGCCAGCAGCCAGGGGCGGACCGGGGAGCTGTTTTTT
CDR3: CASSQGRTGELFF

J: TRBJ2-3
size: .
D: .
V: TRBV5-1
DNA: TGCGCCAGCAGCTTCGAACTATCCTCCAATACGCAGTATTTT
CDR3: CASSFELSSNTQYF

J: TRBJ1-4
size: few
D: .
V: TRBV2
DNA: TGTGCCAGCAGTGAAGAGAGTACTGGGGGAGAAAAACTGTTTTTT
CDR3: CASSEESTGGEKLFF

J: TRBJ2-1
size: few
D: .
V: TRBV27
DNA: TGTGCCAGCAGTTTCGGAGGCTTTAATGAGCAGTTCTTC
CDR3: CASSFGGFNEQFF

J: TRBJ2-7
size: few
D: .
V: TRBV7-9
DNA: TGTGCCAGCAGTGGGGGGTTTGACGAGCAGTACTTC
CDR3: CASSGGFDEQYF

J: TRBJ1-2
size: .
D: TRBD1
V: TRBV5-1
DNA: TGCGCCAGCAGCTGGACAGGTCTTCAATATGGCTACACCTTC
CDR3: CASSWTGLQYGYTF

J: TRBJ2-3
size: .
D: TRBD2
V: TRBV27
DNA: TGTGCCAGCAGTTACCTCGTGCGGGGGGGCACAGATACGCAGTATTTT
CDR3: CASSYLVRGGTDTQYF

J: TRBJ1-3
size: many
D: .
V: TRBV13
DNA: TGTGCCAGCAGCTTAGGCGGGGGCTATACCGTCGGAAACACCATATATTTT
CDR3: CASSLGGGYTVGNTIYF

J: TRBJ2-5
size: few
D: .
V: TRBV15
DNA: TGTGCCACCAGCACGGTGTTGGGGGAGACCCAGTACTTC
CDR3: CATSTVLGETQYF

J: TRBJ2-7
size: many
D: TRBD2
V: TRBV7-9
DNA: TGTGCCAGCAGCCTCCCGGGCGGGGGCTACGAGCAGTACTTC
CDR3: CASSLPGGGYEQYF

J: TRBJ2-2
size: .
D: TRBD2
V: TRBV24-1
DNA: TGTGCCACCAGCGTTGAGCGGGGGCCTTTCACGAACACCGGGGAGCTGTTTTTT
CDR3: CATSVERGPFTNTGELFF

J: TRBJ2-1
size: .
D: .
V: TRBV9
DNA: TGTGCCATCAGCGTAGGGGGAGGTACGAGAATCAATGAGCAGTTCTTC
CDR3: CAISVGGGTRINEQFF

J: TRBJ1-2
size: few
D: .
V: TRBV5-1
DNA: TGCGCCAGCAGCGTAACAGGGAGCTATGGCTACACCTTC
CDR3: CASSVTGSYGYTF

J: TRBJ2-3
size: .
D: .
V: TRBV10-3
DNA: TGTGCCATCAGTGACGAGCTCCCTAAGACAGATACGCAGTATTTT
CDR3: CAISDELPKTDTQYF

J: TRBJ2-5
size: .
D: .
V: TRBV30
DNA: TGTGCCTGGAATCCCCTACCCTCAGAGACCCAGTACTTC
CDR3: CAWNPLPSETQYF

J: TRBJ2-7
size: .
D: .
V: TRBV18
DNA: TGTGCCAGCTCACCACTTCCGGGGGCGAGCTCCTACGAGCAGTACTTC
CDR3: CASSPLPGASSYEQYF

J: TRBJ2-7
size: .
D: TRBD1
V: TRBV5-1
DNA: TGCGCCAGCAGCCCCCTGACAGGGACCTACGAGCAGTACTTC
CDR3: CASSPLTGTYEQYF

J: TRBJ1-2
size: .
D: .
V: TRBV6-5
DNA: TGTGCCAGCAGTTACGAGGGGCGCTATGGCTACACCTTC
CDR3: CASSYEGRYGYTF